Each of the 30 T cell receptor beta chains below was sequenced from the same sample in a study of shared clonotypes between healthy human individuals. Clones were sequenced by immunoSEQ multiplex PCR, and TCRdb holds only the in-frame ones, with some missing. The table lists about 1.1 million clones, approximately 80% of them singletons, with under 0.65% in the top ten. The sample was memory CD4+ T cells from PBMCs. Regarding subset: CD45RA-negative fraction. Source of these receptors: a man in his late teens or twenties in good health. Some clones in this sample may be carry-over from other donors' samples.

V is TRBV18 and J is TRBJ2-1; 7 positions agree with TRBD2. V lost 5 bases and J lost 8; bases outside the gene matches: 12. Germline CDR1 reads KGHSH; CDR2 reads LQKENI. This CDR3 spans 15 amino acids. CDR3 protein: CASSSAGLRVDEQFF. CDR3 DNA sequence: TGTGCCAGCTCATCCGCGGGACTACGGGTCGATGAGCAGTTCTTC.

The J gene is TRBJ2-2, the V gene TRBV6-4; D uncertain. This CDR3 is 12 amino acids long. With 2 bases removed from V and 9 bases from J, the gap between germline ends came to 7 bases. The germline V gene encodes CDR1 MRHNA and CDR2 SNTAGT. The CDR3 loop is CASSDNNRELFF. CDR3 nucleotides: TGTGCCAGCAGTGACAACAACAGGGAGCTGTTTTTT.

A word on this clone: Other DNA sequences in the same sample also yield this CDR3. The CDR3 DNA follows: TGTGCCAGCAGTTTGAGGGGGGTTAACACCGGGGAGCTGTTTTTT. Protein sequence: CASSLRGVNTGELFF. The chain is built from TRBV27 and TRBJ2-2, with D perhaps being TRBD1 or TRBD2 (6 bases each). Germline V lookup: CDR1 MNHEY, CDR2 SMNVEV (reference sequence). CDR3 size: 15 residues. V lost 3 bases and J 2 bases, leaving 10 bases between the germline ends.

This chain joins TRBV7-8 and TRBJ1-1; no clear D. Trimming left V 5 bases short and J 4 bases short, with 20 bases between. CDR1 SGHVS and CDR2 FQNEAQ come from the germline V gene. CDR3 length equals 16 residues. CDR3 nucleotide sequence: TGTGCCAGCAGCCTCGAACGGGAGCGGCTGGGCACTGAAGCTTTCTTT. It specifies CASSLERERLGTEAFF.

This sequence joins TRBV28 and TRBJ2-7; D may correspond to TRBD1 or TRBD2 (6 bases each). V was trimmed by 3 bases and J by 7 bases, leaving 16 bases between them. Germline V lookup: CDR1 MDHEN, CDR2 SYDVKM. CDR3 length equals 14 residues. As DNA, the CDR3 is TGTGCCAGCAGTTTTTTGAGGGGGGCGAGGGAGCAGTACTTC. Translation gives CASSFLRGAREQYF.

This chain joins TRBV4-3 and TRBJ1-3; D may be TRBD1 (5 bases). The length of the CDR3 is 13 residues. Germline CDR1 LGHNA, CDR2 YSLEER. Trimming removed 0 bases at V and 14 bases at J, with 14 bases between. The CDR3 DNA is TGCGCCAGCAGCCAAGATCGGAGGACACCCCTATATTTT. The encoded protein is CASSQDRRTPLYF.

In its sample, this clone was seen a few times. CDR3 amino acids: CASSSPRGPDYEQYF. Written as DNA, the CDR3 is TGTGCCAGCAGCTCCCCGAGGGGGCCCGACTACGAGCAGTACTTC. This sequence joins TRBV11-2 and TRBJ2-7; 7 bases line up with TRBD1. With V trimmed by 4 bases and J by 3 bases, 9 bases remained unmatched. CDR3 length: 15 residues. CDR1 is SGHAT, CDR2 FQNNGV, per germline.

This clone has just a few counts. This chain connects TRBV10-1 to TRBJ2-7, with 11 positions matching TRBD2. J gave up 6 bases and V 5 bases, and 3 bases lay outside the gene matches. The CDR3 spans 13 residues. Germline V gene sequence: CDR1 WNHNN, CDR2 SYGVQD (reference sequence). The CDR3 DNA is TGCGCCAGCAGTACTAGCGGGAGTCTCGAGCAGTACTTC. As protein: CASSTSGSLEQYF.

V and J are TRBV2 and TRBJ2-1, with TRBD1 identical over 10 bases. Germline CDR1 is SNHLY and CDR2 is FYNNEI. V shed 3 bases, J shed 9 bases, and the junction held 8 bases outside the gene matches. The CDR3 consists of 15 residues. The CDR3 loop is CASSESRDRGVEQFF. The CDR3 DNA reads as TGTGCCAGCAGTGAGTCTCGGGACAGGGGTGTTGAGCAGTTCTTC. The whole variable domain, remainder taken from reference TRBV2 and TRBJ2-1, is EPEVTQTPSHQVTQMGQEVILRCVPISNHLYFYWYRQILGQKVEFLVSFYNNEISEKSEIFDDQFSVERPDGSNFTLKIRSTKLEDSAMYFCASSESRDRGVEQFFGPGTRLTVL.

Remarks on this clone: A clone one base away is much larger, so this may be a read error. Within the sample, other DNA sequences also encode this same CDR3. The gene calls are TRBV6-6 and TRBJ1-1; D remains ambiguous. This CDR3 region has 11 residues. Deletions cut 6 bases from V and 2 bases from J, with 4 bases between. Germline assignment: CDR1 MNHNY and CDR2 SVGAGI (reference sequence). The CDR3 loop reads CASSPNTEAFF. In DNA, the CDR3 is TGTGCCAGCAGCCCTAACACTGAAGCTTTCTTT.

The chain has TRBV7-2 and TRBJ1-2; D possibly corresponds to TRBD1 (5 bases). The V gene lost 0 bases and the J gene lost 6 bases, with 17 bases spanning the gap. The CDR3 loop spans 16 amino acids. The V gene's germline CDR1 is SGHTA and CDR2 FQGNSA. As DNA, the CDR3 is TGTGCCAGCAGCTTAGCCTTCTGGGGGATGACAGATGGCTACACCTTC. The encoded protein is CASSLAFWGMTDGYTF. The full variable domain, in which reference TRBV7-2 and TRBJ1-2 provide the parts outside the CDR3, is GAGVSQSPSNKVTEKGKDVELRCDPISGHTALYWYRQSLGQGLEFLIYFQGNSAPDKSGLPSDRFSAERTGGSVSTLTIQRTQQEDSAVYLCASSLAFWGMTDGYTFGSGTRLTVV.

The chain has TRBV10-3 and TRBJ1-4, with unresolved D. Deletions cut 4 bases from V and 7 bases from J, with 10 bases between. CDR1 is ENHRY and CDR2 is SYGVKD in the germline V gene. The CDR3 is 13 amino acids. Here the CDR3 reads CAISGVPGEKLFF. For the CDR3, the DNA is TGTGCCATCAGTGGGGTTCCCGGTGAAAAACTGTTTTTT.

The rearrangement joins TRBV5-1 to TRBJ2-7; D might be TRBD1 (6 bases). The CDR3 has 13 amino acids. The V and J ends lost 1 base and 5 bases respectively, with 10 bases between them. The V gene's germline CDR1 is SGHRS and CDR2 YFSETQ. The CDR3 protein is CASSLRSGDEQYF. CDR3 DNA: TGCGCCAGCAGCTTGCGGTCAGGGGACGAGCAGTACTTC.

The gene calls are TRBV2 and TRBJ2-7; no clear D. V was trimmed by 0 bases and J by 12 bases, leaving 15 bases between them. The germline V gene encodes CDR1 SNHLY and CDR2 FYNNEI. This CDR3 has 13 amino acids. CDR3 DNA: TGTGCCAGCAGTGAAGCGGCAGGCCTACGAGGGTACTTC. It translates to CASSEAAGLRGYF.

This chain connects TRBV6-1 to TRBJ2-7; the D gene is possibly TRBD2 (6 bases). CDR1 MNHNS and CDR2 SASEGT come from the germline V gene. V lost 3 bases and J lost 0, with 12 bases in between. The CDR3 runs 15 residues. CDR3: CASSDPASASYEQYF. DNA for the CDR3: TGTGCCAGCAGTGATCCCGCTAGCGCCTCCTACGAGCAGTACTTC.

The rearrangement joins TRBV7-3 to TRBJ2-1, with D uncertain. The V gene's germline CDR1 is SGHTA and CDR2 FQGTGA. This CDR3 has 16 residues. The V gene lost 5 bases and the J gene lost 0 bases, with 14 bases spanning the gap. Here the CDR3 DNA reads TGTGCCAGCAGCCAAACCAGCTGGAGCTCCTACAATGAGCAGTTCTTC. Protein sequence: CASSQTSWSSYNEQFF.

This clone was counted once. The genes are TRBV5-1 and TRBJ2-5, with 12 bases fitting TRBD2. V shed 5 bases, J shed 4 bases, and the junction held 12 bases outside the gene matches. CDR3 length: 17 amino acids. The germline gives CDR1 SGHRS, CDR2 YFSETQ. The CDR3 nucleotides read TGCGCCAGCAGTAGGCTAGCGGGAGGGATCTTGGGAGAGACCCAGTACTTC. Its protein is CASSRLAGGILGETQYF.

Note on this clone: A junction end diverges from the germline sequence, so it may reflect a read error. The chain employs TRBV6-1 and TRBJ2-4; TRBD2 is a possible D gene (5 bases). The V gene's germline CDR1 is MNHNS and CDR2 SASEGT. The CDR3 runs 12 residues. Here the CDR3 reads CASSEIGAARDF. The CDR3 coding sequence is TGTGCCAGCAGTGAGATAGGAGCGGCCCGGGACTTC.

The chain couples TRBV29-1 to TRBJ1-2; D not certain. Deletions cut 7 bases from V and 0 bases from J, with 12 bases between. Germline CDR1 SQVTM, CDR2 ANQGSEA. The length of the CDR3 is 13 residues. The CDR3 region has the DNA TGCAGCGCCTTGGGAGAAACTAACTATGGCTACACCTTC. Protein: CSALGETNYGYTF.

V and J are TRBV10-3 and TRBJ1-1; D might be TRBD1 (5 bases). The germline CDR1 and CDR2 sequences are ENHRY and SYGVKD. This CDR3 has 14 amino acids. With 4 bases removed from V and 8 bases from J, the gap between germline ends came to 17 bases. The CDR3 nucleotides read TGTGCCATCAGTGCCCTGGGAGGGGTAGGAGAAGCTTTCTTT. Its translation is CAISALGGVGEAFF.

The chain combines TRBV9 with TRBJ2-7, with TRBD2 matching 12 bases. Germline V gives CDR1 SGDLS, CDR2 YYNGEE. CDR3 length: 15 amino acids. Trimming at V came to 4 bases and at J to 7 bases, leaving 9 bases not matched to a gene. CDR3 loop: CASSFHGLAGREQYF. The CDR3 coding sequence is TGTGCCAGCAGCTTCCATGGACTAGCGGGACGGGAGCAGTACTTC.

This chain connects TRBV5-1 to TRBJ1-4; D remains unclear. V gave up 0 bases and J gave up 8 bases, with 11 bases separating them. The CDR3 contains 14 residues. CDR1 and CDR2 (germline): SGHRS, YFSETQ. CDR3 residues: CASSLAASKEKLFF. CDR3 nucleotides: TGCGCCAGCAGCTTGGCCGCCAGTAAAGAAAAACTGTTTTTT.

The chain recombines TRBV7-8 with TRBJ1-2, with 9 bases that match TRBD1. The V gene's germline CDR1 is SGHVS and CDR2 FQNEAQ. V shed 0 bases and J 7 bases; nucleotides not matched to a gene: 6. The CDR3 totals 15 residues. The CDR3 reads CASSLAYPDRGGYTF. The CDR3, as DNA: TGTGCCAGCAGCTTAGCATACCCGGACAGGGGTGGCTACACCTTC.

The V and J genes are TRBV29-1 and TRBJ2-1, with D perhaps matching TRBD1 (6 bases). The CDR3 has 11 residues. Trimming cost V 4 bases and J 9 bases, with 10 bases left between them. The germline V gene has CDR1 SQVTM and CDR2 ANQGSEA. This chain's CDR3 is CSVGTDGEQFF. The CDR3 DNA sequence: TGCAGCGTTGGGACAGACGGTGAGCAGTTCTTC.

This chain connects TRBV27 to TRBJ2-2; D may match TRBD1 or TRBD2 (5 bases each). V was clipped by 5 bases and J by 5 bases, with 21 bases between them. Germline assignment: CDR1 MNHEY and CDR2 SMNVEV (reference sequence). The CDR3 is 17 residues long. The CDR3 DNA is TGTGCCAGCAGTGTACGGAAGAGGTTCAGGGAGACCGGGGAGCTGTTTTTT. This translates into CASSVRKRFRETGELFF.

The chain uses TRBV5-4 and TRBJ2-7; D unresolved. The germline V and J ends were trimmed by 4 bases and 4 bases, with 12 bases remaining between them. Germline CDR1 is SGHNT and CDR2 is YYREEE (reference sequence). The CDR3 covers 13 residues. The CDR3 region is CASSLKTAYEQYF. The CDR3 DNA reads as TGTGCCAGCAGCCTCAAGACGGCTTACGAGCAGTACTTC.

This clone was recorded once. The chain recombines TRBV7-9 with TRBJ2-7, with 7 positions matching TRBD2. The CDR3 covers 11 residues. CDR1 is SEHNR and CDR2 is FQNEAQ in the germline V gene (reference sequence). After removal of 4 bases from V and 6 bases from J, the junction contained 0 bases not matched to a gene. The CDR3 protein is CASSWGGEQYF. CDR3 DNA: TGTGCCAGCAGCTGGGGGGGCGAGCAGTACTTC.

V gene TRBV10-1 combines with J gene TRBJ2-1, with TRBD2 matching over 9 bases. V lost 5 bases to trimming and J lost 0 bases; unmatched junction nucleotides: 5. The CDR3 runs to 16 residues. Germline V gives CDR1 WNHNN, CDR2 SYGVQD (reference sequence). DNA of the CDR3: TGCGCCAGCAGTCACCTAGCGGGATACTCCTACAATGAGCAGTTCTTC. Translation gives CASSHLAGYSYNEQFF.

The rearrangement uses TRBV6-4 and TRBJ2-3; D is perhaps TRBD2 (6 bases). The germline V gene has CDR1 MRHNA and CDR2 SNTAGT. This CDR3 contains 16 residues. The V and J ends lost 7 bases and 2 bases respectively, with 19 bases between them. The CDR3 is CASTGDSKGNTDTQYF. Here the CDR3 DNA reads TGTGCCAGCACTGGGGACTCCAAGGGAAACACAGATACGCAGTATTTT.

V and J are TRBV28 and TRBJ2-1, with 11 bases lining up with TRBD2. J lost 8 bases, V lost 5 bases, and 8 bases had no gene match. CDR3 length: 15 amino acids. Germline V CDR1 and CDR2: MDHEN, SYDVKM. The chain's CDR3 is CASSVAGGKAHEQFF. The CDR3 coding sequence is TGTGCCAGCAGTGTAGCGGGAGGGAAGGCCCATGAGCAGTTCTTC.